This entry concerns a single T cell receptor (beta chain). The sample comes from a study of T cells in Graves' hyperthyroidism and ophthalmopathy. The source material, RNA transcripts, was used to amplify TCR beta CDR3 regions. The TCR CDR3 was amplified in a first-round RT-PCR using the HTBI primer set. TCRdb itself ran the multiplex PCR reads through MiXCR, one entry per CDR3 protein. The sample consists of roughly 580,000 distinct CDR3 sequences, 46% of them appearing once. Germline V gene sequence: CDR1 SGHTA, CDR2 FQGNSA. This CDR3 is built from 13 residues. Trimming took off 5 bases at V and 5 bases at J, with 12 bases between the two ends.

Sequenced: peripheral blood or thyroid tissue (not recorded which). The chain employs TRBV7-2 and TRBJ1-1; D is uncertain. The source of this sequence is a woman aged 18-29 years with Graves' hyperthyroidism. The CDR3 is CASSQAWGTEAFF. CDR3 sequence (DNA): TGTGCCAGCAGCCAAGCTTGGGGAACTGAAGCTTTCTTT. The variable domain in full, with the rest retrieved from reference TRBV7-2 and TRBJ1-1, is GAGVSQSPSNKVTEKGKDVELRCDPISGHTALYWYRQSLGQGLEFLIYFQGNSAPDKSGLPSDRFSAERTGGSVSTLTIQRTQQEDSAVYLCASSQAWGTEAFFGQGTRLTVV.